This T cell receptor beta chain was retrieved from a study of identical twins. Germline assignment: CDR1 SGHDN and CDR2 FVKESK. This CDR3 has 14 residues. V shed 1 base and J shed 4 bases, with 11 bases lying between them. One entry per CDR3 protein results from TCRdb running MiXCR on the 5' RACE reads. The table lists just over 450,000 distinct CDR3 sequences, more than 13% of them singletons. This clonotype was picked up many times. The same specimen was also included in a second study, on yellow fever vaccine responses in identical twins.

This chain links TRBV14 with TRBJ2-7; D gene uncertain. The receptor was isolated from a woman aged 18-29 years in good health. The specimen was CD4+ T cells sorted from blood. CDR3 residues: CASSQVNRNYEQYF. CDR3 nucleotides: TGTGCCAGCAGCCAAGTTAACAGAAATTACGAGCAGTACTTC.